The 17 T cell receptor beta chains below were found in one sample sequenced in a study of blood T cells in healthy people across ages. A second PCR of about 7 to 12 cycles used a sample-barcoded 5' primer and a J-beta primer mix. TCRdb re-derived calls from the 5' RACE reads in MiXCR, one entry per CDR3 protein. The sample has roughly 730,000 distinct CDR3 sequences, roughly 56% seen once. What was sequenced was blood. These receptors were collected from a man aged 35-49 years in good health.

This chain connects TRBV12-3 or TRBV12-4 to TRBJ2-2; the D is unclear. Trimming took off 6 bases at V and 3 bases at J, with 14 bases between the two ends. This CDR3 spans 15 amino acids. CDR3 region: CASRKPNQDTGELFF. The CDR3 bases are TGTGCCAGCAGAAAGCCAAACCAGGACACCGGGGAGCTGTTTTTT.

The chain uses TRBV28 and TRBJ2-5; D possibly corresponds to TRBD2 (6 bases). Per the germline V gene, CDR1 is MDHEN and CDR2 is SYDVKM. V was shortened by 3 bases and J by 6 bases, with 17 bases between the two germline ends. The CDR3 consists of 15 residues. The CDR3, as DNA: TGTGCCAGCAGTTTTGCGGGACCCAAGTCACAGACCCAGTACTTC. Its protein is CASSFAGPKSQTQYF.

This chain uses TRBV6-2 or TRBV6-3 with TRBJ2-5; D might be TRBD1 (6 bases). Germline V gives CDR1 MNHEY, CDR2 SVGEGT. V lost 7 bases and J 2 bases, leaving 17 bases between the germline ends. This CDR3 comprises 15 residues. Written as DNA, the CDR3 is TGTGCCAGCATTTCACAAATGGGACATCAAGAGACCCAGTACTTC. The encoded protein is CASISQMGHQETQYF.

This clonotype was found once. This rearrangement joins TRBV12-3 or TRBV12-4 to TRBJ2-4, with 9 bases matching TRBD2. The DNA end lines up better with TRBJ2-7; the J call may be wrong. There are 15 residues in the CDR3. The CDR3 DNA follows: TGTGCCAGCAGTTTTGGGGCGGGAGGGGCCTACGAGCAGTACTTC. It is translated as CASSFGAGGAYEQYF.

The J gene is TRBJ1-2, the V gene TRBV7-2, with TRBD1 as a possible D gene (6 bases). Between the trimmed V and J ends, which lost 5 bases and 7 bases, there was a span of 20 bases. The CDR3 is made up of 15 amino acids. Germline V gene lookup returns CDR1 SGHTA and CDR2 FQGNSA. The CDR3 DNA is TGTGCCAGCAGCATAGAACAGGGAAGGGAAGTTGGCTACACCTTC. This gives the protein CASSIEQGREVGYTF. The whole variable domain, filled in from reference TRBV7-2 and TRBJ1-2, reads GAGVSQSPSNKVTEKGKDVELRCDPISGHTALYWYRQSLGQGLEFLIYFQGNSAPDKSGLPSDRFSAERTGGSVSTLTIQRTQQEDSAVYLCASSIEQGREVGYTFGSGTRLTVV.

The chain couples TRBV7-3 to TRBJ2-7, with TRBD2 as a possible D gene (5 bases). CDR1 is SGHTA, CDR2 FQGTGA, per germline. The CDR3 is made up of 17 amino acids. V was pared by 1 base and J by 7 bases, with 23 bases between. CDR3 sequence (DNA): TGTGCCAGCAGCTTAAGAAGAGTCGGGGTCGCTGGCAATGAGCAGTACTTC. Encoded protein: CASSLRRVGVAGNEQYF.

This sequence joins TRBV7-9 and TRBJ2-7, with D uncertain. Germline V gene data show CDR1 as SEHNR and CDR2 as FQNEAQ (reference sequence). Trimming shortened V by 3 bases and J by 6 bases, and 15 bases separated the two germline ends. CDR3 size: 14 residues. The CDR3 protein is CASSLEPGGIEQYF. The CDR3 DNA follows: TGTGCCAGCAGCTTGGAGCCAGGTGGTATCGAGCAGTACTTC. The complete variable domain, with remaining parts taken from reference TRBV7-9 and TRBJ2-7, reads DTGVSQNPRHKITKRGQNVTFRCDPISEHNRLYWYRQTLGQGPEFLTYFQNEAQLEKSRLLSDRFSAERPKGSFSTLEIQRTEQGDSAMYLCASSLEPGGIEQYFGPGTRLTVT.

The chain links TRBV6-2 or TRBV6-3 to TRBJ2-7; maybe TRBD2 (5 bases). Germline V lookup: CDR1 MNHEY, CDR2 SVGEGT. The CDR3 covers 13 residues. Trimming took off 4 bases at V and 3 bases at J, with 10 bases between the two ends. CDR3 loop: CASSSFRDYEQYF. The CDR3, as DNA: TGTGCCAGCAGTTCGTTCCGGGACTACGAGCAGTACTTC.

The rearrangement joins TRBV6-2 or TRBV6-3 to TRBJ2-3, with D hard to call. Deletions cut 6 bases from V and 0 bases from J, with 16 bases between. Germline-derived CDR1 and CDR2 are MNHEY and SVGEGT. This CDR3 is 16 amino acids long. CDR3 coding DNA: TGTGCCAGCAGCCTTCCAAGACCCGATAGCACAGATACGCAGTATTTT. Protein: CASSLPRPDSTDTQYF.

Only a few counts were recorded for this clonotype. The gene calls are TRBV28 and TRBJ2-4; D unresolved. V gave up 0 bases and J gave up 7 bases, with 10 bases separating them. Per germline, CDR1 MDHEN and CDR2 SYDVKM. CDR3 length equals 14 residues. CDR3 in amino acids: CASSLWAGGNIQYF. Here the CDR3 DNA reads TGTGCCAGCAGTTTATGGGCAGGTGGGAACATTCAGTACTTC.

V is TRBV20-1 and J is TRBJ1-6; TRBD1 is a possible D gene (5 bases). Germline CDR1 DFQATT, CDR2 SNEGSKA (reference sequence). The CDR3 loop spans 16 amino acids. Trimming left V 6 bases short and J 12 bases short, with 27 bases between. The CDR3 DNA is TGCAGTGCGCCGGCGGGCCTAACAAGGGGCCAAGGACCCCTCCACTTT. Amino acid sequence: CSAPAGLTRGQGPLHF.

V is TRBV15 and J is TRBJ2-1; D is uncertain. CDR1 is LNHNV, CDR2 YYDKDF, per germline (reference sequence). The V gene lost 2 bases and the J gene lost 5 bases, with 13 bases spanning the gap. This CDR3 has 15 residues. CDR3: CATSRPDHRNNEQFF. The CDR3 nucleotides read TGTGCCACCAGCAGACCCGATCACCGAAACAATGAGCAGTTCTTC.

The chain carries TRBV4-2 and TRBJ2-7, with TRBD1 matching over 10 bases. There are 17 residues in the CDR3. CDR1 is LGHNA, CDR2 YNFKEQ, per germline. Trimming removed 0 bases from V and 12 bases from J; junction bases left unmatched: 17. Here the CDR3 DNA reads TGTGCCAGCAGCCAAGATCGCGGAACTGGACAGGGGGGAATATTGTACTTC. Its protein product is CASSQDRGTGQGGILYF.

This rearrangement joins TRBV11-1 to TRBJ1-2; no definite D call. From germline, CDR1 is SGHAT and CDR2 FQDESV (reference sequence). There are 14 residues in the CDR3. V lost 7 bases to trimming and J lost 5 bases, with 17 bases between them. The CDR3 sequence: CASTPRWDPYGYTF. CDR3 nucleotides: TGTGCCAGCACCCCGCGCTGGGATCCTTATGGCTACACCTTC.

The gene calls are TRBV30 and TRBJ1-2; D possibly corresponds to TRBD1 (6 bases). V was clipped by 0 bases and J by 4 bases, with 9 bases between them. The CDR3 consists of 13 residues. From germline, CDR1 is GTSNPN and CDR2 SVGIG (reference sequence). CDR3 in amino acids: CAWSVRTAYGYTF. In DNA form, the CDR3 reads TGTGCCTGGAGTGTACGGACAGCCTATGGCTACACCTTC.

The chain joins TRBV25-1 to TRBJ2-3, with D tentatively TRBD1 or TRBD2 (5 bases each). Germline values: CDR1 MGHDK, CDR2 SYGVNS. The germline V and J ends were trimmed by 7 bases and 3 bases, with 14 bases remaining between them. The CDR3 has 14 residues. This CDR3 is CASTLGTVTDTQYF. CDR3 DNA: TGTGCCAGCACCCTGGGGACGGTAACAGATACGCAGTATTTT.

The J gene is TRBJ2-4, the V gene TRBV7-2; 8 nucleotides align to TRBD1. This CDR3 is built from 13 residues. V dropped 5 bases and J dropped 13; count of bases not matched to a gene: 10. Germline CDR1 is SGHTA and CDR2 is FQGNSA. CDR3 sequence reads: CASSEGQGRAQYF. The CDR3 coding sequence is TGTGCCAGCAGCGAAGGACAGGGACGAGCACAGTACTTC.